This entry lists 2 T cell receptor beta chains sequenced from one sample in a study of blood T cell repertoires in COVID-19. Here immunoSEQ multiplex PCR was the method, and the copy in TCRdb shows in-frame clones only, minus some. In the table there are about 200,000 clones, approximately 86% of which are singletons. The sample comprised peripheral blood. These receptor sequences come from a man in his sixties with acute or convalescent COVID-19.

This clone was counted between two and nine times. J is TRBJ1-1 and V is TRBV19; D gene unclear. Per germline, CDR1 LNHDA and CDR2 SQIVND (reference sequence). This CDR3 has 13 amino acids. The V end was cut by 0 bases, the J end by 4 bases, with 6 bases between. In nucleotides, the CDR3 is TGTGCCAGTAGTATAGACCTCGGCACTGAAGCTTTCTTT. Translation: CASSIDLGTEAFF.

This chain's CDR3 is CTSSQWRYRRYNEQFF. For the CDR3, the DNA is TGCACCAGCAGCCAATGGCGGTATCGGCGGTACAATGAGCAGTTCTTC. The chain is built from TRBV1 and TRBJ2-1; the table calls TRBD2, which could not be checked here. TRBV1 is annotated as a pseudogene. The CDR3 totals 16 residues.